These 10 T cell receptor beta chains were sequenced from one sample in a study of breast tumors, draining lymph nodes, adjacent tissues. The lymph nodes were axillary draining lymph nodes from breast cancer patients. MiXCR, applied by TCRdb to the multiplex PCR reads, yields one record per CDR3 protein. The sample holds about 180,000 distinct CDR3 sequences, roughly a third seen once. Sequenced material: axillary lymph node tissue. Source of these receptors: a female donor with breast cancer. Some clones in this sample may be carry-over from other donors' samples.

In its sample, this clonotype was seen a few times. A single base separates this from a much larger clone, so it may be a read error. The V and J genes are TRBV12-3 or TRBV12-4 and TRBJ1-5; tentative D call: TRBD1 (5 bases). V shed 6 bases and J shed 5 bases, with 11 bases lying between them. The CDR3 loop spans 13 amino acids. CDR3: CASRGGNDQPQHF. CDR3 DNA sequence: TGTGCCAGCAGGGGGGGTAATGATCAGCCCCAGCATTTT.

Concerning this clonotype: One base away lies a much larger clone, so this may be a sequencing read error. This chain joins TRBV12-3 or TRBV12-4 and TRBJ1-3; unclear D gene. The V gene lost 4 bases and the J gene lost 2 bases, with 12 bases spanning the gap. This CDR3 comprises 15 residues. The CDR3 sequence: CASSSKKGPGNTIYF. CDR3 in DNA: TGTGCCAGCAGTTCCAAGAAGGGCCCTGGAAACACCATATATTTT.

This clonotype was seen ten or more times. The V and J genes are TRBV29-1 and TRBJ1-1, with D hard to call. The CDR3 spans 11 residues. CDR1 and CDR2 (germline): SQVTM, ANQGSEA. CDR3 region: CTGRENTEAFF. CDR3 nucleotide sequence: TGCACCGGACGGGAGAACACTGAAGCTTTCTTT.

The table lists this clonotype with a few counts. This chain uses TRBV5-6 with TRBJ2-2; weak D call: TRBD2 (5 bases). V dropped 4 bases and J dropped 1 base, with 14 bases sitting between them. The CDR3 is 16 residues long. The germline V gene has CDR1 SGHDT and CDR2 YYEEEE. The CDR3 spells CASSLGLQENTGELFF. The CDR3 bases are TGTGCCAGCAGCCTCGGACTGCAGGAGAACACCGGGGAGCTGTTTTTT.

Remarks on this clonotype: The junction departs from the called germline gene at one end, perhaps through a read error. The chain links TRBV6-5 to TRBJ1-2; D perhaps matches TRBD1 (6 bases). Germline V gene sequence: CDR1 MNHEY, CDR2 SVGAGI. The CDR3 has 15 residues. CDR3 in amino acids: CASSHSAGVVGGYTF. In nucleotides, the CDR3 is TGTGCCAGCAGTCACTCGGCAGGGGTTGTGGGGGGCTACACCTTC.

V and J are TRBV9 and TRBJ1-4, with D possibly matching TRBD1 (6 bases). V lost 4 bases, J lost 5 bases, and 21 bases lay in between. Per germline, CDR1 SGDLS and CDR2 YYNGEE. This CDR3 contains 17 residues. The CDR3 here is CASSTQTGTSYNEKLFF. The CDR3 DNA reads TGTGCCAGCAGCACCCAGACAGGCACCTCTTACAATGAAAAACTGTTTTTT.

This clonotype was seen ten or more times. V gene TRBV20-1 combines with J gene TRBJ2-1; 8 bases fit TRBD2. The CDR3 covers 15 residues. CDR1 DFQATT and CDR2 SNEGSKA come from the germline V gene (reference sequence). V lost 2 bases to trimming and J lost 4 bases; unmatched junction nucleotides: 7. Here the CDR3 reads CSARKTSGGYNEQFF. The CDR3 bases are TGCAGTGCTAGAAAAACTAGCGGAGGTTACAATGAGCAGTTCTTC.

This clonotype showed up just a few times. The chain combines TRBV27 with TRBJ1-3; 9 bases align to TRBD1. The CDR3 length is 15 residues. Germline CDR1 and CDR2: MNHEY and SMNVEV (reference sequence). Trimming at V came to 3 bases and at J to 2 bases, leaving 2 bases not matched to a gene. The CDR3 region has the DNA TGTGCCAGCAGTTTTACAGGGGGCCCTGGAAACACCATATATTTT. It specifies CASSFTGGPGNTIYF.

The chain uses TRBV15 and TRBJ2-7; weak D call: TRBD1 (6 bases). The germline gives CDR1 LNHNV, CDR2 YYDKDF (reference sequence). The V end lost 1 base, the J end lost 4 bases, and 11 bases lay between the germline ends. The CDR3 covers 14 residues. CDR3 sequence reads: CATSRAGELYEQYF. The DNA of the CDR3 is TGTGCCACCAGCAGAGCAGGGGAACTGTACGAGCAGTACTTC.

Points on this clonotype: A single base separates this from a much larger clone, so it may be a read error. The chain links TRBV6-5 to TRBJ2-1; D not resolved. This CDR3 comprises 13 residues. From germline, CDR1 is MNHEY and CDR2 SVGAGI. The CDR3 region has the DNA TGTGCCAGCAGTCACTCACCGGACAATGAGCAGTTCTTC. Encoded protein: CASSHSPDNEQFF.